These T cell receptor beta chains were read from a single sample in a study of regulatory T cells in long-lasting Graves disease. TCRdb reprocessed the multiplex PCR reads with MiXCR, giving one entry per CDR3 protein. The repertoire holds some 350,000 distinct CDR3 sequences, with under 20% as singletons. These records were also assigned to another study, of T cells in Graves' hyperthyroidism and ophthalmopathy.

Material: peripheral blood mononuclear cells (PBMCs), obtained at new diagnosis, from a patient treated with antithyroid drugs. These receptors were taken from a woman aged 18-35 years with Graves disease. Both conserved end residues are part of each CDR3. Each record gives: V gene, clone size, D gene, J gene, CDR3 protein, CDR3 DNA. The D gene is left open where the match is weak. Only part of the rows carry a size: once, few, many, or a class if the clone is expanded.

v_gene: TRBV3-1
abundance: many
d_gene: NA
j_gene: TRBJ2-3
CDR3aa: CASSQDIVNTQYF
CDR3nt: TGTGCCAGCAGCCAAGATATAGTCAATACGCAGTATTTT

v_gene: TRBV12-3/TRBV12-4
abundance: many
d_gene: TRBD2
j_gene: TRBJ2-1
CDR3aa: CASSSRLAGIEQFF
CDR3nt: TGTGCCAGCAGTTCCCGACTAGCGGGGATTGAGCAGTTCTTC

v_gene: TRBV19
abundance: few
d_gene: NA
j_gene: TRBJ1-2
CDR3aa: CATSRSWDGNYGYTF
CDR3nt: TGTGCCACCTCCCGGAGCTGGGACGGGAACTATGGCTACACCTTC

v_gene: TRBV5-5
abundance: many
d_gene: TRBD1
j_gene: TRBJ2-1
CDR3aa: CASSLEGQGVVYEQFF
CDR3nt: TGTGCCAGCAGCTTGGAGGGACAGGGGGTGGTTTATGAGCAGTTCTTC

v_gene: TRBV20-1
abundance: many
d_gene: TRBD1
j_gene: TRBJ2-6
CDR3aa: CSATRDRVPGANVLTF
CDR3nt: TGCAGTGCCACCCGGGACAGGGTTCCCGGGGCCAACGTCCTGACTTTC

v_gene: TRBV12-3/TRBV12-4
abundance: many
d_gene: TRBD2
j_gene: TRBJ2-3
CDR3aa: CASSRSGGVRDTQYF
CDR3nt: TGTGCCAGCAGCCGTAGCGGGGGCGTCCGAGATACGCAGTATTTT

v_gene: TRBV12-3/TRBV12-4
abundance: NA
d_gene: NA
j_gene: TRBJ1-4
CDR3aa: CASSLGEKEKLFF
CDR3nt: TGTGCCAGCAGTTTAGGGGAAAAGGAAAAACTGTTTTTT

v_gene: TRBV4-2
abundance: NA
d_gene: NA
j_gene: TRBJ1-2
CDR3aa: CASSQDGAGSNYGYTF
CDR3nt: TGTGCCAGCAGCCAAGATGGGGCAGGTTCTAACTATGGCTACACCTTC

v_gene: TRBV18
abundance: many
d_gene: NA
j_gene: TRBJ1-2
CDR3aa: CASSPRGVDYGYTF
CDR3nt: TGTGCCAGCTCACCACGAGGGGTCGACTATGGCTACACCTTC

v_gene: TRBV6-1
abundance: many
d_gene: TRBD2
j_gene: TRBJ2-2
CDR3aa: CASSRLAGGDGTGELFF
CDR3nt: TGTGCCAGCAGTAGACTAGCGGGGGGGGATGGCACCGGGGAGCTGTTTTTT

v_gene: TRBV18
abundance: many
d_gene: NA
j_gene: TRBJ1-2
CDR3aa: CASSPERFYGYTF
CDR3nt: TGTGCCAGCTCACCTGAACGATTCTATGGCTACACCTTC

v_gene: TRBV7-9
abundance: many
d_gene: TRBD1
j_gene: TRBJ2-1
CDR3aa: CASSLALGGPYNEQFF
CDR3nt: TGTGCCAGCAGCTTAGCGCTAGGGGGCCCCTACAATGAGCAGTTCTTC

v_gene: TRBV3-1
abundance: many
d_gene: NA
j_gene: TRBJ1-4
CDR3aa: CASSQGSGREKLFF
CDR3nt: TGTGCCAGCAGCCAAGGATCGGGAAGAGAAAAACTGTTTTTT

v_gene: TRBV7-2
abundance: many
d_gene: TRBD1
j_gene: TRBJ2-3
CDR3aa: CASSFYRGQLDTQYF
CDR3nt: TGTGCCAGCAGCTTTTACAGGGGGCAATTAGATACGCAGTATTTT

v_gene: TRBV19
abundance: NA
d_gene: NA
j_gene: TRBJ2-4
CDR3aa: CASSITRELAKNIQYF
CDR3nt: TGTGCCAGTAGTATAACGCGGGAACTAGCCAAAAACATTCAGTACTTC

v_gene: TRBV6-1
abundance: many
d_gene: NA
j_gene: TRBJ1-1
CDR3aa: CASTGSGGNTEAFF
CDR3nt: TGTGCCAGCACAGGATCGGGGGGGAACACTGAAGCTTTCTTT

v_gene: TRBV6-5
abundance: many
d_gene: NA
j_gene: TRBJ2-7
CDR3aa: CASSYSPLDSPIVYEQYF
CDR3nt: TGTGCCAGCAGTTACTCCCCTCTTGACTCTCCGATAGTGTACGAGCAGTACTTC

v_gene: TRBV6-5
abundance: NA
d_gene: TRBD1
j_gene: TRBJ2-7
CDR3aa: CASSYSGQGFVYEQYF
CDR3nt: TGTGCCAGCAGTTACTCGGGACAGGGCTTTGTCTACGAGCAGTACTTC

v_gene: TRBV12-3/TRBV12-4
abundance: many
d_gene: TRBD2
j_gene: TRBJ2-7
CDR3aa: CASSFGTSGNHEQYF
CDR3nt: TGTGCCAGCAGTTTCGGGACTAGCGGGAACCACGAGCAGTACTTC

v_gene: TRBV18
abundance: many
d_gene: NA
j_gene: TRBJ2-7
CDR3aa: CASSSPTFEQYF
CDR3nt: TGTGCCAGCTCCTCGCCCACATTCGAGCAGTACTTC

v_gene: TRBV2
abundance: many
d_gene: TRBD2
j_gene: TRBJ2-7
CDR3aa: CASSGLAGDQQYF
CDR3nt: TGTGCCAGCAGTGGACTAGCGGGAGATCAGCAGTACTTC

v_gene: TRBV7-8
abundance: many
d_gene: TRBD2
j_gene: TRBJ2-7
CDR3aa: CASSLAGTSGSYEQYF
CDR3nt: TGTGCCAGCAGCTTAGCCGGGACTAGCGGGTCCTACGAGCAGTACTTC

v_gene: TRBV5-1
abundance: many
d_gene: TRBD2
j_gene: TRBJ2-1
CDR3aa: CASSLAVAGPPAEQFF
CDR3nt: TGCGCCAGCAGCTTGGCGGTAGCGGGACCCCCCGCGGAGCAGTTCTTC

v_gene: TRBV6-1
abundance: NA
d_gene: NA
j_gene: TRBJ2-6
CDR3aa: CASSRVGAGANVLTF
CDR3nt: TGTGCCAGCAGTAGGGTCGGGGCTGGGGCCAACGTCCTGACTTTC

v_gene: TRBV27
abundance: NA
d_gene: NA
j_gene: TRBJ2-1
CDR3aa: CASSLTSNEQFF
CDR3nt: TGTGCCAGCAGTTTAACAAGCAATGAGCAGTTCTTC

v_gene: TRBV28
abundance: NA
d_gene: NA
j_gene: TRBJ1-5
CDR3aa: CASSARQPQHF
CDR3nt: TGTGCCAGCAGCGCTCGGCAGCCCCAGCATTTT